A selection of T cell receptor beta chains follows, all from one sample in a study of cytomegalovirus exposure and HLA in healthy donors. Sequenced by immunoSEQ multiplex PCR; TCRdb stores in-frame clones only, minus some. The sample has fewer than 140,000 clones; 65% to 75% are singletons. The sequenced material came from PBMCs. Receptors originate from a female donor in good health and CMV-seronegative. The CDR3 runs from the conserved cysteine through the conserved F or W. The order of the fields is D gene, clone size, V gene, J gene, CDR3 protein, CDR3 DNA. D genes are given only for firm matches. A row's size may be missing; if present it is once, few, many or a size class.

TRBD1	NA	TRBV5-4	TRBJ1-1	CASSITGGTEAFF	TGTGCCAGCAGCATCACAGGGGGAACTGAAGCTTTCTTT
NA	NA	TRBV5-1	TRBJ1-4	CASSLVEPNEKLFF	TGCGCCAGCAGCTTGGTCGAGCCTAATGAAAAACTGTTTTTT
TRBD2	once	TRBV7-8	TRBJ2-5	CASSLNEGGRQETQYF	TGTGCCAGCAGCTTAAACGAGGGAGGGAGGCAAGAGACCCAGTACTTC
TRBD1	few	TRBV5-5	TRBJ1-5	CASSSGQGGQPQHF	TGTGCCAGCAGCTCCGGACAGGGGGGACAGCCCCAGCATTTT
TRBD2	NA	TRBV27	TRBJ2-3	CASSLFWREGGTDTQYF	TGTGCCAGCAGTTTATTCTGGCGGGAGGGTGGCACAGATACGCAGTATTTT
TRBD1	NA	TRBV29-1	TRBJ1-3	CSVERQGGDTIYF	TGCAGCGTTGAAAGACAGGGGGGGGACACCATATATTTT
NA	NA	TRBV9	TRBJ2-3	CASSPEGHRTDTQYF	TGTGCCAGCAGCCCCGAAGGTCACAGAACAGATACGCAGTATTTT
TRBD1	few	TRBV7-9	TRBJ1-4	CASSPGGTREEKLFF	TGTGCCAGCAGCCCAGGGGGGACCCGGGAGGAAAAACTGTTTTTT
TRBD2	NA	TRBV4-1	TRBJ2-2	CASSPRTSGSYGGELFF	TGCGCCAGCAGCCCGCGGACTAGCGGGAGTTATGGCGGGGAGCTGTTTTTT
NA	NA	TRBV21-1	TRBJ2-2	CASSPLPGHSNTGELFF	TGTGCCAGCAGCCCTTTACCGGGACACTCGAACACCGGGGAGCTGTTTTTT
TRBD2	NA	TRBV30	TRBJ2-1	CAWRELGLAENEQFF	TGTGCCTGGAGGGAACTTGGGCTAGCGGAGAATGAGCAGTTCTTC
NA	NA	TRBV11-2	TRBJ1-4	CASREYSANEKLFF	TGTGCCAGCAGGGAGTACTCAGCTAATGAAAAACTGTTTTTT
NA	NA	TRBV2	TRBJ2-1	CASSPRQGNYNEQFF	TGTGCCAGCAGCCCTCGGCAGGGCAACTACAATGAGCAGTTCTTC
NA	NA	TRBV10-3	TRBJ2-7	CAISDDREQYF	TGTGCCATCAGTGACGATCGGGAGCAGTACTTC
NA	once	TRBV6-5	TRBJ2-1	CASSYSMSTGYNEQFF	TGTGCCAGCAGTTACTCGATGTCTACAGGTTACAATGAGCAGTTCTTC